These 10 T cell receptor beta chains came from one sample sequenced in a study of siplizumab effects on memory and regulatory T cells. Sequencing was performed with immunoSEQ multiplex PCR; in TCRdb, only in-frame clones are kept and a portion is missing. The repertoire holds roughly 62,000 clones, with 85% to 95% as singletons. Input material: CD8+ T cells sorted from blood. These receptors all stem from a human donor in good health.

This chain uses TRBV7-9 with TRBJ2-7; D remains ambiguous. V was trimmed by 0 bases and J by 2 bases, leaving 8 bases between them. This CDR3 spans 14 amino acids. Germline CDR1 is SEHNR and CDR2 is FQNEAQ (reference sequence). The CDR3 DNA reads TGTGCCAGCAGCTTAGCGCTTGTAGCCTACGAGCAGTACTTC. Translated: CASSLALVAYEQYF. The complete variable domain, with remaining parts taken from reference TRBV7-9 and TRBJ2-7, reads DTGVSQNPRHKITKRGQNVTFRCDPISEHNRLYWYRQTLGQGPEFLTYFQNEAQLEKSRLLSDRFSAERPKGSFSTLEIQRTEQGDSAMYLCASSLALVAYEQYFGPGTRLTVT.

The genes are TRBV28 and TRBJ2-1; D possibly corresponds to TRBD2 (7 bases). Germline CDR1 MDHEN, CDR2 SYDVKM. The CDR3 extends over 15 amino acids. Trimming removed 2 bases from V and 8 bases from J, with 16 bases in between. The CDR3 sequence: CASSLEGGRNDEQFF. The CDR3 DNA sequence: TGTGCCAGCAGTTTAGAGGGGGGGAGGAACGATGAGCAGTTCTTC.

This chain connects TRBV7-2 to TRBJ1-2, with D hard to call. V dropped 1 base and J dropped 1 base, with 16 bases sitting between them. This CDR3 comprises 17 residues. Germline V CDR1 and CDR2: SGHTA, FQGNSA. The CDR3 DNA reads as TGTGCCAGCAGCTTAGAACTTATTGGGCCGATTAACTATGGCTACACCTTC. It codes for CASSLELIGPINYGYTF.

The chain is built from TRBV11-3 and TRBJ2-1; 7 bases fit TRBD2. The V and J ends lost 1 base and 8 bases, in that order; junction bases with no gene match: 17. The V gene's germline CDR1 is SGHNT and CDR2 YENEEA. This CDR3 contains 18 residues. CDR3 in DNA: TGTGCCAGCAGCTTAGGAGCTGCCGGCGGGAGTTTATGGGATGAGCAGTTCTTC. Protein: CASSLGAAGGSLWDEQFF.

This clone was counted once. DNA of the CDR3: TGTGCCAGCAGCTCCCCGGGACAGGGGGCAGGGGGCTACACCTTC. This sequence encodes CASSSPGQGAGGYTF. This chain connects TRBV7-8 to TRBJ1-2, with 12 bases matching TRBD1. The CDR3 length is 15 residues. Trimming removed 4 bases from V and 8 bases from J; junction bases left unmatched: 8. In germline, CDR1 is SGHVS, CDR2 FQNEAQ.

In DNA form, the CDR3 reads TGTGCCAGCGTGGAGGGGAAGGGCTACACCTTC. Translation: CASVEGKGYTF. The rearrangement joins TRBV11-2 to TRBJ1-2; D is possibly TRBD1 (5 bases). Deletions cut 8 bases from V and 8 bases from J, with 12 bases between. The CDR3 contains 11 residues. Germline V gene lookup returns CDR1 SGHAT and CDR2 FQNNGV.

This chain joins TRBV9 and TRBJ2-1, with D maybe TRBD1 (6 bases). Germline CDR1 and CDR2: SGDLS and YYNGEE. The CDR3 length is 16 residues. With 0 bases removed from V and 0 bases from J, the gap between germline ends came to 10 bases. CDR3 sequence reads: CASSVVPGDSYNEQFF. The CDR3 DNA sequence: TGTGCCAGCAGCGTAGTCCCAGGGGACTCCTACAATGAGCAGTTCTTC.

About this clone itself: The junction departs from germline at one end; a sequencing error may be responsible. This chain links TRBV7-7 with TRBJ2-7; a possible D gene is TRBD1 (6 bases). CDR1 is SSHAT and CDR2 is FNYEAQ in the germline V gene (reference sequence). The CDR3 extends over 13 amino acids. CDR3 sequence (DNA): TGTGCTAGCAGCCCAGGACAGCCCTACGAGCAGTACTTC. Translation gives CASSPGQPYEQYF.

The CDR3 spells CASTVPSDSNNEQFF. Here the CDR3 DNA reads TGTGCCAGCACCGTCCCTTCGGATTCCAACAATGAGCAGTTCTTC. J is TRBJ2-1 and V is TRBV7-9, with no clear D. The CDR3 is made up of 15 amino acids. The V end was cut by 7 bases, the J end by 5 bases, with 18 bases between. CDR1 is SEHNR and CDR2 is FQNEAQ in the germline V gene (reference sequence).

The chain links TRBV6-4 to TRBJ2-2; TRBD1 matches 8 bases. CDR1 MRHNA and CDR2 SNTAGT come from the germline V gene. The CDR3 covers 14 residues. The V segment lost 5 bases and the J segment 6 bases; nucleotides outside the gene matches: 5. The CDR3 DNA is TGTGCCAGCAGTCCGACAGGGGAGTCCGGGGAGCTGTTTTTT. It encodes CASSPTGESGELFF.